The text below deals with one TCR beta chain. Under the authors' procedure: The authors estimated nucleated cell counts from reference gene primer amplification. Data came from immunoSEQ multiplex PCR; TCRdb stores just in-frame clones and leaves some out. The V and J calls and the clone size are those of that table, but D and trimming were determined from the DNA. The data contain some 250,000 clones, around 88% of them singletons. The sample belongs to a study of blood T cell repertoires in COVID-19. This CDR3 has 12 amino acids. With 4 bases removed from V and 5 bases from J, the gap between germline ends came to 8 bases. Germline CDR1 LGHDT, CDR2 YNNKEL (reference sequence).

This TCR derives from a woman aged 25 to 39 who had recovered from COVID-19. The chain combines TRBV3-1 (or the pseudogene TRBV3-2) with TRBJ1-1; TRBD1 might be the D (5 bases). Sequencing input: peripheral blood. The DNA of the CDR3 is TGTGCCAGCAGCCGACAGAGGACTGAAGCTTTCTTT. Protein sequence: CASSRQRTEAFF.